This T cell receptor beta chain derives from a study of beta chain features in type 1 diabetes (dated by TCRdb to the late 2010s). As for the study more broadly: Patients and healthy donors did not differ in mean age, gender distribution, total cell number or subset yield. A total of about 99,000,000 sorted cells were examined across all samples, and RNA yield correlated strongly with the number of cells per subset. In the study, TCRB repertoires of sorted circulating CD4+ T cell subsets from recently diagnosed type 1 diabetes patients were compared with those of matched healthy donors. Whereas all 30 or so donors provided naive and central memory subsets, regulatory and stem cell-like memory subsets were isolated from just 8 patients and roughly 8 healthy donors. General study outcomes and caveats: Naive, central memory and regulatory TCRB repertoires appeared to be more similar among patients than among healthy donors. Fewer insertions and more nucleotide deletions at VDJ recombination sites were observed in patients with type 1 diabetes, implying thymic rearrangement abnormalities. A moderate but significant shortening of TCRB CDR3 length was observed in type 1 diabetes patients in all four CD4+ subsets. HLA sub-analyses involved small numbers of individuals, so any influence of HLA type on TCRB rearrangement remained unresolved. PCR may preferentially amplify shorter templates, but because patient and control samples were amplified and corrected together, any resulting skew would affect both groups equally. Sequencing cDNA rather than genomic DNA could over-represent highly expressing activated cells, although activation and CD3 levels did not differ between groups.

A single peripheral blood draw of approximately 100 mL on average was collected from each donor into heparinised tubes. Naive, central memory, regulatory and stem cell-like memory CD4+ T cells were sorted on a BD FACSAria II using a panel including CD45RO, CCR7, CD25, CD127, CD95 and CD27. All sorted populations exceeded 95% purity. PBMCs were isolated immediately by Lymphoprep density gradient centrifugation and stained directly without culture. Samples were stained and sorted in pairs, with one healthy donor and one patient per experiment, so that batch effects were minimized. All of the isolated RNA was reverse transcribed with the High Capacity cDNA Reverse Transcription Kit, so expressed TCRB transcripts were sequenced. Naive, central memory and regulatory T cell samples underwent deep immunoSEQ sequencing, averaging about 3.5 million total reads per sample. Sorted cells were lysed in RLT buffer, and RNA was extracted using DNase-treated RNeasy Micro or Mini kits according to cell number. To prevent cross-contamination, every cell subset was processed on its own, while patient and healthy donor samples were processed together. The immunoSEQ multiplex PCR was used to amplify TCRB sequences from cDNA, yielding 87-bp fragments that span the CDR3 region. Amplicons were sequenced on the Illumina HiSeq platform. In the paper's pipeline: PCR bias was corrected computationally using synthetic template baselines, and reads within Hamming distance 2 were collapsed, with unmergeable singletons discarded. Reads were aligned against IMGT to assign V, D and J genes, CDR3 length and insertions or deletions at six rearrangement sites. Within each subset, clonotype counts were normalized to sorted cell number, after which true diversity and Gini coefficients were computed with the tcR R package. Repertoire sharing was quantified using the overlap coefficient calculated on TCRB nucleotide sequences. The immuneACCESS repertoire file appears here via TCRdb, limited to in-frame rearrangements. These files lack a portion of the clones; in checked studies, under half of the deficit traces to unresolved V genes, and the cause of the others is not known. V and J calls and clone size follow that table, whereas D and trimming were derived from the DNA. The sample table holds 120,000 or so clones, of which approximately 15% were seen once. 2.6% of the sample belongs to the ten largest clones.

This clone was picked up a small number of times. This receptor's antigen is unknown. The input lacks base qualities; no much larger clone sits a single base away. From its cysteine to its phenylalanine, the CDR3 spans 15 amino acids. The read is trimmed to its CDR3 DNA, 45 bases read in frame from base 1. The junction carries 8 bases between V and J, which are trimmed by 2 bases and 0 bases respectively. CDR1 and CDR2 (SGHTA, FQGNSA) derive from the germline V gene. The sequence was obtained from a man between 18 and 35 years old with type 1 diabetes. The chain is made from TRBV7-2 and TRBJ1-5, with an unclear D gene assignment. Sequences were obtained from central memory CD4+ T cells from blood. The DNA sequence is TGTGCCAGCAGCTTATCCGGGTTTAGCAATCAGCCCCAGCATTTT. Its coded protein is CASSLSGFSNQPQHF.